The rows below give T cell receptor beta chains drawn from one sample of a study of human T cells and chemical hapten exposure. Each CDR3 protein is one row after TCRdb ran MiXCR on the RACE reads. Of around 120,000 distinct CDR3 sequences in the sample, about 10% were seen once. This specimen consisted of whole blood, obtained in connection with sensitization to the hapten diphenylcyclopropenone (DPC). Every receptor here comes from a woman in her 40s with alopecia areata. Some clones in this sample may be carry-over from other donors' samples. The CDR3 runs from the conserved cysteine through the conserved F or W. Each record gives: CDR3 DNA, CDR3 protein, clone size, D gene, J gene, CDR3 length, V gene. The D gene is left open where the match is weak. Clone size, where shown, is once, few, many, or a class for clones that have expanded.

TGTGCCAGCAGCTTAGATTTGGAGACCCAGTACTTC,CASSLDLETQYF,NA,NA,TRBJ2-5,12,TRBV7-9
TGTGCCAGCACAGGACAGGGGTTTTTCAATGAGCAGTTCTTC,CASTGQGFFNEQFF,NA,TRBD1,TRBJ2-1,14,TRBV6-6
TGTGCCAGCAGCCCAGGGGCTAGCGGCAATGAGCAGTTCTTC,CASSPGASGNEQFF,NA,NA,TRBJ2-1,14,TRBV7-7
TGTGCGATCGCGGTGGGTGGGAGCAATCAGCCCCAGCATTTT,CAIAVGGSNQPQHF,NA,NA,TRBJ1-5,14,TRBV6-6
TGTGCCAGCAGCTTAGCGCATCAGGGGGCAGGGTACGAGCAGTACTTC,CASSLAHQGAGYEQYF,many,TRBD1,TRBJ2-7,16,TRBV7-2
TGCGCCAGCAGACGGACAGGGGCCGACCCCACAGATACGCAGTATTTT,CASRRTGADPTDTQYF,NA,TRBD1,TRBJ2-3,16,TRBV5-1
TGCGCCAGCAGCCAAGACTCGAGGACGGAGAACACTGAAGCTTTCTTT,CASSQDSRTENTEAFF,few,NA,TRBJ1-1,16,TRBV4-3
TGCAGTGCTAGAGCTACCCACCAGGTTTGGGGCCCCTACGAGCAGTACTTC,CSARATHQVWGPYEQYF,few,NA,TRBJ2-7,17,TRBV20-1
TGTGCCAGCAGATCGGGACAGCCAAATTCACCCCTCCACTTT,CASRSGQPNSPLHF,NA,TRBD1,TRBJ1-6,14,TRBV6-5
TGTGCCAGCAGGCTAGCAGGGAATTCACCCCTCCACTTT,CASRLAGNSPLHF,many,NA,TRBJ1-6,13,TRBV7-9
TGCAGTGCTAGACCCGGGATCCCTAGCACAGATACGCAGTATTTT,CSARPGIPSTDTQYF,many,NA,TRBJ2-3,15,TRBV20-1
TGTGCCAGCAGCGTAGGCTTGGGGGAGGATCAGCCCCAGCATTTT,CASSVGLGEDQPQHF,many,NA,TRBJ1-5,15,TRBV9
TGTGCCAGTAGTATCATCAAACAGAATAGCAATCAGCCCCAGCATTTT,CASSIIKQNSNQPQHF,few,NA,TRBJ1-5,16,TRBV19
TGTGCCAGCAGCTTGTCGTCGGCGGGGGCCAATCAGCCCCAGCATTTT,CASSLSSAGANQPQHF,NA,NA,TRBJ1-5,16,TRBV5-8
TGTGCCACCAGTGACCCTGGGGCCCCGGGCCCCGGGGAGCTGTTTTTT,CATSDPGAPGPGELFF,NA,NA,TRBJ2-2,16,TRBV24-1
TGTGCCAGCAGTAAGACAGGTCTCGGGGACTATGGCTACACCTTC,CASSKTGLGDYGYTF,NA,NA,TRBJ1-2,15,TRBV27
TGTGCCACCTTGACAAGCCTCTCCTATAATTCACCCCTCCACTTT,CATLTSLSYNSPLHF,few,NA,TRBJ1-6,15,TRBV28
TGTGCCAGCAGCACCCGGACAGGGCGGATCACTGAAGCTTTCTTT,CASSTRTGRITEAFF,few,TRBD1,TRBJ1-1,15,TRBV7-2
TGTGCCAGCAGCCAAGATATGACGGACGACTATGGCTACACCTTC,CASSQDMTDDYGYTF,few,NA,TRBJ1-2,15,TRBV4-2
TGTGCCAGCAGCTTAGAGGTCCTGGATACGCAGTATTTT,CASSLEVLDTQYF,NA,NA,TRBJ2-3,13,TRBV11-2
TGTGCCAGCAGCTTAGGGCTAGCTCTCTTCAATGAGCAGTTCTTC,CASSLGLALFNEQFF,NA,NA,TRBJ2-1,15,TRBV7-2
TGCAGTGCTAGAGCTGTAACTACCGCGACAGGGGTCACCTACAATGAGCAGTTCTTC,CSARAVTTATGVTYNEQFF,few,TRBD1,TRBJ2-1,19,TRBV20-1
TGTGCCAGCAGCCCGGAGGCGGTTGGCGAGGTGCAGTTCTTC,CASSPEAVGEVQFF,many,NA,TRBJ2-1,14,TRBV6-6
TGTGCCAGCAGCTTGGTTGGGGGGCCCCGCGAGCAGTACTTC,CASSLVGGPREQYF,few,NA,TRBJ2-7,14,TRBV5-4
TGCGCCAGCAGCCAAGATTCAGTAGGGTCAGATACGCAGTATTTT,CASSQDSVGSDTQYF,NA,NA,TRBJ2-3,15,TRBV4-3
TGTGCCAGCAGTTACGGCGCGGGAGGGGGCCCCACAGATACGCAGTATTTT,CASSYGAGGGPTDTQYF,few,TRBD2,TRBJ2-3,17,TRBV6-2/TRBV6-3
TGTGCCAGCAGCGTAGGCCCGGGACAGAATGAAAAACTGTTTTTT,CASSVGPGQNEKLFF,many,TRBD1,TRBJ1-4,15,TRBV9
TGTGCCAGCAGCGTAGCTAAACAGATGACGAGCTCCTACAATGAGCAGTTCTTC,CASSVAKQMTSSYNEQFF,few,NA,TRBJ2-1,18,TRBV9
TGTGCCAGCAGCCAAGGCGCAGGGGGCGTCTCACCAGAGACCCAGTACTTC,CASSQGAGGVSPETQYF,many,TRBD1,TRBJ2-5,17,TRBV3-1
TGTGCCAGCAGTCTAAGGACAGGGCTAACCTACGAGCAGTACTTC,CASSLRTGLTYEQYF,NA,TRBD1,TRBJ2-7,15,TRBV12-3/TRBV12-4
TGCAGTGCTAGCGCCCTAGTCCGGAGCACAGATACGCAGTATTTT,CSASALVRSTDTQYF,NA,NA,TRBJ2-3,15,TRBV20-1
TGTGCCAGCAGCTCGGCCGGCGGGGCAACTAATGAAAAACTGTTTTTT,CASSSAGGATNEKLFF,few,NA,TRBJ1-4,16,TRBV7-9
TGCAGCGCCCAACCCGGAGGGCCGGGGTACAATGAGCAGTTCTTC,CSAQPGGPGYNEQFF,NA,NA,TRBJ2-1,15,TRBV29-1
TGCGCCAGCAGCTTGGGGTTAGGCAACGGAGCTTTCTTT,CASSLGLGNGAFF,many,NA,TRBJ1-1,13,TRBV5-1
TGCAGTGCTAGTACGGGGAGGAGGACCAAAAACATTCAGTACTTC,CSASTGRRTKNIQYF,many,NA,TRBJ2-4,15,TRBV20-1
TGTGCCAGCAGTTACCCCCTCGGACTAGCGGGTTACAATGAGCAGTTCTTC,CASSYPLGLAGYNEQFF,NA,TRBD2,TRBJ2-1,17,TRBV6-2/TRBV6-3
TGTGCCAGCAGTGAGGACCTCTCTGGGGCCAACGTCCTGACTTTC,CASSEDLSGANVLTF,many,NA,TRBJ2-6,15,TRBV2
TGTGCCAGTAGTATCTCGACCCTAGCTGAGACCCAGTACTTC,CASSISTLAETQYF,NA,NA,TRBJ2-5,14,TRBV19
TGTGCCAGCAGTCCCAGCCCCCAGAGCAATCAGCCCCAGCATTTT,CASSPSPQSNQPQHF,few,NA,TRBJ1-5,15,TRBV6-2/TRBV6-3
TGTGCCAGCAGCGCCGGACAGTGGATTTCACCCCTCCACTTT,CASSAGQWISPLHF,NA,NA,TRBJ1-6,14,TRBV5-6